The 24 T cell receptor beta chains listed next were all sequenced from one sample in a study of cytomegalovirus exposure and HLA in healthy donors. The PCR was carried out with 60 Vbeta primers and 13 Jbeta primers. TCRdb's table, derived via immunoSEQ multiplex PCR, lists solely in-frame clones and lacks some. The sample has approximately 180,000 clones, 85% to 90% seen once. The specimen was PBMCs. The source of these receptors is a woman between 18 and 30 years old in good health and CMV-seronegative.

This clone has a handful of counts. This chain links TRBV18 with TRBJ1-4; 7 bases fit TRBD1. There are 17 residues in the CDR3. CDR1 is KGHSH, CDR2 LQKENI, per germline. J gave up 0 bases and V 2 bases, and 6 bases lay outside the gene matches. The CDR3 nucleotides read TGTGCCAGCTCACCAGGGGGACAGTTGACAACTAATGAAAAACTGTTTTTT. The encoded protein is CASSPGGQLTTNEKLFF.

This clone was seen more than once but under ten times. The chain employs TRBV10-3 and TRBJ1-6; 7 bases map to TRBD1. Germline trimming cut 6 bases from V and 8 bases from J; bases unmatched to any gene: 10. Germline-derived CDR1 and CDR2 are ENHRY and SYGVKD. The CDR3 spans 15 residues. The CDR3, as DNA: TGTGCCATCAGAAATGCCAGGGGGAGTGATTCACCCCTCCACTTT. Translating it yields CAIRNARGSDSPLHF.

V gene TRBV28 combines with J gene TRBJ1-5, with D maybe TRBD1 (6 bases). The CDR3 covers 14 residues. V dropped 5 bases and J dropped 2 bases, with 10 bases sitting between them. Germline V gene lookup returns CDR1 MDHEN and CDR2 SYDVKM. This chain's CDR3 is CASSPQGGNQPQHF. CDR3 bases: TGTGCCAGCAGTCCACAGGGAGGCAATCAGCCCCAGCATTTT.

V is TRBV11-2 and J is TRBJ2-2; 8 nucleotides line up with TRBD2. The V and J ends lost 5 bases and 7 bases, in that order; junction bases with no gene match: 9. The CDR3 extends over 15 amino acids. Germline V gene data show CDR1 as SGHAT and CDR2 as FQNNGV. The CDR3 DNA sequence: TGTGCCAGCAGCCTCATGACTAGCGTTAACGGGGAGCTGTTTTTT. This encodes CASSLMTSVNGELFF.

This chain connects TRBV10-1 to TRBJ1-5, with 9 bases identical to TRBD1. The CDR3 extends over 16 amino acids. Germline V gene data show CDR1 as WNHNN and CDR2 as SYGVQD (reference sequence). DNA for the CDR3: TGCCCCGACCCCGGGCAGGACAGGGGTCGCAATCAGCCCCAGCATTTT. As protein: CPDPGQDRGRNQPQHF.

J is TRBJ1-5 and V is TRBV7-9, with TRBD1 as a possible D gene (6 bases). CDR3 size: 14 residues. Germline V gene sequence: CDR1 SEHNR, CDR2 FQNEAQ (reference sequence). V lost 3 bases and J 0 bases, leaving 6 bases between the germline ends. The CDR3 sequence: CASSLTGSNQPQHF. CDR3 DNA sequence: TGTGCCAGCAGCTTGACAGGTAGCAATCAGCCCCAGCATTTT.

Notes on this clone: An end of the junction differs from the germline gene, which may be a read error. The V call is TRBV10-2, the J call TRBJ2-7; 9 nucleotides line up with TRBD1. There are 14 residues in the CDR3. Germline V lookup: CDR1 WSHSY, CDR2 SAAADI. The CDR3 spells CASSETGGSYEQYF. The DNA for the CDR3 is TGCGCCAGTAGTGAGACAGGGGGCTCCTACGAGCAGTACTTC.

This sequence joins TRBV15 and TRBJ1-2, with unresolved D. Trimming took 5 bases from V and 8 from J, leaving 12 bases between them. This CDR3 has 12 amino acids. CDR1 is LNHNV and CDR2 is YYDKDF in the germline V gene (reference sequence). The chain's CDR3 is CATSSDGQGYTF. CDR3 DNA: TGTGCCACCAGCTCAGATGGGCAGGGCTACACCTTC.

This chain joins TRBV6-6 and TRBJ2-1, with D tentatively TRBD1 (6 bases). The CDR3 is 15 residues long. CDR1 MNHNY and CDR2 SVGAGI come from the germline V gene (reference sequence). Between the trimmed V and J ends, which lost 6 bases and 0 bases, there was a span of 12 bases. CDR3 sequence: CASSPQGSSYNEQFF. The CDR3 coding sequence is TGTGCCAGCAGCCCACAGGGCAGCTCCTACAATGAGCAGTTCTTC.

The V gene is TRBV27, the J gene TRBJ2-7, with 10 bases identical to TRBD2. With V trimmed by 3 bases and J by 5 bases, 10 bases remained unmatched. The CDR3 extends over 16 amino acids. Germline V gene lookup returns CDR1 MNHEY and CDR2 SMNVEV (reference sequence). The CDR3 sequence is CASSFSSGRASDEQYF. The DNA for the CDR3 is TGTGCCAGCAGTTTTTCGAGCGGGAGGGCCAGTGACGAGCAGTACTTC.

The chain combines TRBV6-4 with TRBJ2-3, with 10 nucleotides matching TRBD2. The CDR3 is made up of 16 amino acids. The germline V gene has CDR1 MRHNA and CDR2 SNTAGT. With V trimmed by 4 bases and J by 6 bases, 10 bases remained unmatched. CDR3 DNA: TGTGCCAGCAGTGTCGGAGCGGGGGGGCCAGGGGATACGCAGTATTTT. Translation: CASSVGAGGPGDTQYF.

This rearrangement joins TRBV7-9 to TRBJ2-7; D ambiguous. V lost 5 bases, J lost 1 base, and 15 bases lay in between. CDR3 length: 15 amino acids. Germline V gene data show CDR1 as SEHNR and CDR2 as FQNEAQ (reference sequence). The CDR3 DNA is TGTGCCAGCAGCGACTTCCAACTAAGTTCCTACGAGCAGTACTTC. Amino acids: CASSDFQLSSYEQYF.

The rearrangement links TRBV2 to TRBJ1-5, with a possible D match to TRBD1 (5 bases). The germline V gene encodes CDR1 SNHLY and CDR2 FYNNEI. The CDR3 extends over 15 amino acids. V was cut by 1 base and J by 6 bases, with 13 bases left in between. The CDR3 protein is CASSEDRTGGQPQHF. CDR3 in DNA: TGTGCCAGCAGTGAAGACAGGACGGGGGGTCAGCCCCAGCATTTT.

The chain carries TRBV2 and TRBJ2-5, with a tentative D call TRBD2 (6 bases). The J call may be mistaken, given a closer DNA end match to TRBJ2-7. CDR3 length: 15 amino acids. The germline gives CDR1 SNHLY, CDR2 FYNNEI. CDR3 loop: CASSEGEAVLYEQYF. As DNA, the CDR3 is TGTGCCAGCAGTGAGGGGGAGGCAGTACTCTACGAGCAGTACTTC.

V usage is TRBV7-2 and J usage is TRBJ2-3; the match to TRBD2 covers 7 bases. The CDR3 contains 15 residues. Germline values: CDR1 SGHTA, CDR2 FQGNSA. The trim removed 2 bases at V and 3 bases at J, leaving 5 bases unmatched. Here the CDR3 DNA reads TGTGCCAGCAGCTTAAAGTGGGGGGGGACAGATACGCAGTATTTT. Its protein is CASSLKWGGTDTQYF.

The J gene is TRBJ1-3, the V gene TRBV10-3; possible D gene TRBD1, 6 bases. This CDR3 has 14 amino acids. Germline V gene lookup returns CDR1 ENHRY and CDR2 SYGVKD. V was shortened by 10 bases and J by 5 bases, with 18 bases between the two germline ends. Written as DNA, the CDR3 is TGTGCCACTAATCACAGGGAAGGGAGAAACACCATATATTTT. Translating gives CATNHREGRNTIYF.

The chain uses TRBV11-1 and TRBJ2-1, with TRBD1 matching over 8 bases. The CDR3 covers 16 residues. Unmatched junction bases numbered 4, after V lost 3 bases and J lost 0 bases. Germline V gives CDR1 SGHAT, CDR2 FQDESV (reference sequence). In nucleotides, the CDR3 is TGTGCCAGCAGCTTTACAGGGGGTAACTCCTACAATGAGCAGTTCTTC. Residues: CASSFTGGNSYNEQFF. The full variable domain, its missing parts supplied by reference TRBV11-1 and TRBJ2-1, is EAEVAQSPRYKITEKSQAVAFWCDPISGHATLYWYRQILGQGPELLVQFQDESVVDDSQLPKDRFSAERLKGVDSTLKIQPAELGDSAMYLCASSFTGGNSYNEQFFGPGTRLTVL.

The chain links TRBV9 to TRBJ2-3; 11 bases are shared with TRBD2. Germline CDR1 and CDR2: SGDLS and YYNGEE. CDR3 length equals 20 residues. Trimming took 3 bases from V and 1 from J; bases not matched to a gene: 16. CDR3 coding DNA: TGTGCCAGCAGCGCCCGGTTTCTAGCGGGGGGCGTCCGGGGCACAGATACGCAGTATTTT. Translated, it gives CASSARFLAGGVRGTDTQYF.

This rearrangement joins TRBV29-1 to TRBJ2-4; the match to TRBD1 covers 7 bases. Per the germline V gene, CDR1 is SQVTM and CDR2 is ANQGSEA. CDR3 length: 17 residues. After removal of 3 bases from V and 1 base from J, the junction contained 12 bases not matched to a gene. The CDR3 nucleotides are TGCAGCGTTGAGACAGGGCCGAGATTCTTCGCCAAAAACATTCAGTACTTC. Protein: CSVETGPRFFAKNIQYF.

This chain joins TRBV5-1 and TRBJ2-2; 7 nucleotides line up with TRBD1. CDR1 and CDR2 from the germline V gene are SGHRS and YFSETQ. J lost 6 bases, V lost 2 bases, and 7 bases had no gene match. CDR3 length: 15 amino acids. CDR3 nucleotide sequence: TGCGCCAGCAGCTTTACAGGGGTATGGCCCGGGGAGCTGTTTTTT. This gives the protein CASSFTGVWPGELFF. Together with reference TRBV5-1 and TRBJ2-2, the CDR3 gives the full variable domain: KAGVTQTPRYLIKTRGQQVTLSCSPISGHRSVSWYQQTPGQGLQFLFEYFSETQRNKGNFPGRFSGRQFSNSRSEMNVSTLELGDSALYLCASSFTGVWPGELFFGEGSRLTVL.

V gene TRBV2 combines with J gene TRBJ1-5, with 8 bases aligning to TRBD1. Trimming cost V 9 bases and J 5 bases; bases outside gene matches: 3. CDR3 length equals 12 residues. Germline loops: CDR1 SNHLY, CDR2 FYNNEI. The CDR3 sequence: CASQGADQPQHF. The CDR3 nucleotides are TGTGCCAGTCAGGGGGCGGATCAGCCCCAGCATTTT.

This clone was detected only once. The chain employs TRBV15 and TRBJ2-7, with TRBD1 matching 7 bases. The germline gives CDR1 LNHNV, CDR2 YYDKDF (reference sequence). The CDR3 runs to 14 residues. J was trimmed by 4 bases and V by 5 bases; bases with no gene match: 8. Written as DNA, the CDR3 is TGTGCCACCAGCCCTACAGGGGTATTATACGAGCAGTACTTC. The encoded protein is CATSPTGVLYEQYF.

This clone was seen a handful of times. The chain carries TRBV7-9 and TRBJ2-3; 7 bases line up with TRBD1. The CDR3 is 16 residues long. Losses at the gene ends were 1 base for V and 4 bases for J; bases not matched to a gene: 8. The V gene's germline CDR1 is SEHNR and CDR2 FQNEAQ (reference sequence). The CDR3 nucleotides are TGTGCCAGCAGCTTAGGTACAGGGGTTAATGCAGATACGCAGTATTTT. It yields the protein CASSLGTGVNADTQYF.

The chain uses TRBV14 and TRBJ1-2, with D perhaps matching TRBD1 (5 bases). CDR1 is SGHDN, CDR2 FVKESK, per germline. V was shortened by 1 base and J by 3 bases, with 15 bases between the two germline ends. This CDR3 spans 16 amino acids. In DNA, the CDR3 is TGTGCCAGCAGCCAAGTTTTTCAGTTAGGGGACTATGGCTACACCTTC. Protein product: CASSQVFQLGDYGYTF.